The following is a T cell receptor beta chain sequence with its context. The CDR3 has 17 residues. Germline V gives CDR1 SGHDT, CDR2 YYEEEE. Losses at the gene ends were 2 bases for V and 6 bases for J; bases not matched to a gene: 7. Profiled with immunoSEQ multiplex PCR; TCRdb holds only in-frame clones, not every one. The sample carries around 110,000 clones, 70% to 85% recorded once. This sample is drawn from a study of blood T cell repertoires in COVID-19. At the level of the study: PBMCs, B-cell-depleted T cells, or T cells were the source of the cDNA or gDNA that made up the material.

The chain joins TRBV5-6 to TRBJ2-2; 13 positions match TRBD2. The sample comprised peripheral blood. The clonotype was recovered from a man in his 70s with active or convalescent COVID-19. CDR3 loop: CASSFGTSGRAPGELFF. CDR3 DNA sequence: TGTGCCAGCAGCTTCGGTACTAGCGGGAGGGCCCCCGGGGAGCTGTTTTTT.